Listed here are 18 T cell receptor beta chains from one sample, sequenced in a study of T cells in Graves' hyperthyroidism and ophthalmopathy. TCR beta CDR3 regions were amplified from RNA. TCR CDR3 regions were first amplified by RT-PCR with HTBI primers. TCRdb passed the multiplex PCR reads through MiXCR, listing each CDR3 protein once. The sample shows 450,000 to 650,000 distinct CDR3 sequences, around 14% of them seen only once. The source material was blood. Receptors originate from a woman younger than 35 with Graves' ophthalmopathy.

The gene calls are TRBV9 and TRBJ2-7; 13 positions match TRBD2. Germline V gene sequence: CDR1 SGDLS, CDR2 YYNGEE. The CDR3 has 16 residues. J gave up 3 bases and V 3 bases, and 6 bases lay outside the gene matches. The CDR3 is CASSAALAGGYYEQYF. In nucleotides, the CDR3 is TGTGCCAGCAGCGCGGCACTAGCGGGAGGGTACTACGAGCAGTACTTC. The variable domain in full, completed from reference TRBV9 and TRBJ2-7, reads DSGVTQTPKHLITATGQRVTLRCSPRSGDLSVYWYQQSLDQGLQFLIQYYNGEERAKGNILERFSAQQFPDLHSELNLSSLELGDSALYFCASSAALAGGYYEQYFGPGTRLTVT.

The table lists this clonotype with many counts. The chain carries TRBV11-3 and TRBJ2-3; no clear D. Germline loops: CDR1 SGHNT, CDR2 YENEEA. V was cut by 5 bases and J by 0 bases, with 6 bases left in between. The CDR3 spans 13 residues. The CDR3, as DNA: TGTGCCAGCAGCCCATACAGCACAGATACGCAGTATTTT. Protein product: CASSPYSTDTQYF.

This clonotype has a count of ten or more. V and J are TRBV6-2 or TRBV6-3 and TRBJ2-4, with 7 bases matching TRBD1. In germline, CDR1 is MNHEY, CDR2 SVGEGT. The CDR3 extends over 15 amino acids. The J segment lost 7 bases and the V segment lost 2 bases, leaving 8 bases of the junction unmatched. CDR3 loop: CASSYDRASVNIQYF. CDR3 DNA: TGTGCCAGCAGTTACGACAGGGCCTCGGTTAACATTCAGTACTTC.

This clonotype was seen at least ten times. This rearrangement joins TRBV7-9 to TRBJ2-3; TRBD2 agrees at 7 bases. Germline values: CDR1 SEHNR, CDR2 FQNEAQ (reference sequence). The length of the CDR3 is 14 residues. The junction had 3 bases not matched to a gene; V was cut back by 3 bases and J by 3 bases. The CDR3: CASSFPGGTDTQYF. In DNA form, the CDR3 reads TGTGCCAGCAGCTTTCCCGGGGGGACAGATACGCAGTATTTT.

The V and J genes are TRBV19 and TRBJ2-1, with 7 bases aligning to TRBD2. Looked up from germline, CDR1 is LNHDA and CDR2 is SQIVND (reference sequence). V gave up 3 bases and J gave up 10 bases; unmatched junction bases: 9. The CDR3 covers 14 residues. CDR3 nucleotides: TGTGCCAGTAGTATCCTCGGGACTACTACCGAGCAGTTCTTC. Translated: CASSILGTTTEQFF. Full variable domain (remainder filled in from reference TRBV19 and TRBJ2-1): DGGITQSPKYLFRKEGQNVTLSCEQNLNHDAMYWYRQDPGQGLRLIYYSQIVNDFQKGDIAEGYSVSREKKESFPLTVTSAQKNPTAFYLCASSILGTTTEQFFGPGTRLTVL.

V and J are TRBV7-3 and TRBJ2-3; 15 positions match TRBD2. The germline V gene encodes CDR1 SGHTA and CDR2 FQGTGA. V shed 5 bases, J shed 0 bases, and the junction held 6 bases outside the gene matches. CDR3 length equals 18 residues. The CDR3 DNA sequence: TGTGCCAGCAGCCCCGGGACTAGCGGGAGGTCTAGCACAGATACGCAGTATTTT. Translation: CASSPGTSGRSSTDTQYF.

The rearrangement joins TRBV18 to TRBJ2-5; D remains ambiguous. V shed 2 bases and J shed 1 base, with 8 bases lying between them. This CDR3 has 14 amino acids. From germline, CDR1 is KGHSH and CDR2 LQKENI. The CDR3 is CASSPLSAQETQYF. The CDR3 coding sequence is TGTGCCAGCTCACCATTGTCAGCCCAAGAGACCCAGTACTTC.

In this sample, this clonotype turned up a few times. The chain carries TRBV10-2 and TRBJ2-5, with D perhaps matching TRBD1 or TRBD2 (5 bases each). V dropped 0 bases and J dropped 5 bases, with 10 bases sitting between them. Germline assignment: CDR1 WSHSY and CDR2 SAAADI. The CDR3 extends over 14 amino acids. CDR3 nucleotides: TGCGCCAGCAGTGAGTCGATTGGGGGTGAGACCCAGTACTTC. Translated, it gives CASSESIGGETQYF.

This clonotype has a handful of counts. The V gene is TRBV29-1, the J gene TRBJ2-7; possible D gene TRBD2, 5 bases. Germline loops: CDR1 SQVTM, CDR2 ANQGSEA. V was cut by 6 bases and J by 0 bases, with 6 bases left in between. CDR3 length: 11 amino acids. CDR3 in amino acids: CSVGDSYEQYF. In nucleotides, the CDR3 is TGCAGCGTCGGGGACTCCTACGAGCAGTACTTC.

The CDR3 sequence: CASSEAVGTGVETQYF. As DNA, the CDR3 is TGTGCCAGCAGTGAAGCGGTGGGGACAGGGGTGGAGACCCAGTACTTC. The rearrangement joins TRBV6-1 to TRBJ2-5; 10 nucleotides line up with TRBD1. Trimming removed 0 bases from V and 5 bases from J; junction bases left unmatched: 6. This CDR3 has 16 residues. Per the germline V gene, CDR1 is MNHNS and CDR2 is SASEGT.

The CDR3 region is CASTRTALGLANDNEQFF. The CDR3 region has the DNA TGTGCCAGCACCCGAACGGCCTTGGGACTAGCGAACGACAATGAGCAGTTCTTC. This chain joins TRBV6-1 and TRBJ2-1; TRBD2 matches 10 bases. The CDR3 runs to 18 residues. The junction had 17 bases not matched to a gene; V was cut back by 7 bases and J by 5 bases. Germline assignment: CDR1 MNHNS and CDR2 SASEGT.

V usage is TRBV7-2 and J usage is TRBJ2-7; 8 bases are shared with TRBD2. Germline CDR1 is SGHTA and CDR2 is FQGNSA. J gave up 3 bases and V 0 bases, and 7 bases lay outside the gene matches. CDR3 length: 16 amino acids. The CDR3 coding sequence is TGTGCCAGCAGCTTAGCGCCGTTAGCGGGATACTACGAGCAGTACTTC. This sequence encodes CASSLAPLAGYYEQYF.

V and J are TRBV27 and TRBJ2-1; the D is unclear. CDR3 length: 12 residues. Germline V gives CDR1 MNHEY, CDR2 SMNVEV (reference sequence). Trimming took off 10 bases at V and 5 bases at J, with 12 bases between the two ends. CDR3 bases: TGTGCCACGTCCACCTACGACAATGAGCAGTTCTTC. Its protein product is CATSTYDNEQFF.

This clonotype has only a few counts. The junction does not match germline at one end; this may be a read error. This rearrangement joins TRBV27 to TRBJ2-2; no clear D gene. Germline assignment: CDR1 MNHEY and CDR2 SMNVEV (reference sequence). The CDR3 runs to 14 residues. CDR3 DNA sequence: TGTGCCAGTAGTTTATCGGAAGGGCACGGGGAGCTGTTTTTT. Its protein is CASSLSEGHGELFF.

The chain links TRBV13 to TRBJ1-2, with TRBD1 matching 9 bases. V trimming: 4 bases; J trimming: 3 bases; junction bases outside the gene matches: 15. The CDR3 is 18 amino acids. CDR1 is PRHDT and CDR2 is FYEKMQ in the germline V gene (reference sequence). The chain's CDR3 is CASSYTQWTGAGYYGYTF. CDR3 DNA: TGTGCCAGCAGCTACACGCAGTGGACAGGGGCCGGATACTATGGCTACACCTTC.

This clonotype was found a few times. The chain is built from TRBV30 and TRBJ1-4; D not certain. Germline CDR1 GTSNPN, CDR2 SVGIG (reference sequence). Trimming took 1 base from V and 7 from J, leaving 10 bases between them. This CDR3 region has 13 residues. The CDR3 bases are TGTGCCTGGAGTGAAGGCTTCGGTGAAAAACTGTTTTTT. Translated, it gives CAWSEGFGEKLFF.

The chain recombines TRBV5-8 with TRBJ1-5; 7 nucleotides line up with TRBD1. Trimming at V came to 5 bases and at J to 1 base, leaving 9 bases not matched to a gene. This CDR3 spans 16 amino acids. The germline CDR1 and CDR2 sequences are SGHTS and YDEGEE. The CDR3 loop is CASRGRQGQSNQPQHF. CDR3 nucleotide sequence: TGTGCCAGCAGAGGTCGACAGGGCCAGAGCAATCAGCCCCAGCATTTT.

Ten or more counts support this clonotype. The CDR3: CSAREFSGRAYEQYF. The CDR3 bases are TGCAGTGCTAGGGAATTTAGCGGGAGGGCCTACGAGCAGTACTTC. This chain links TRBV20-1 with TRBJ2-7, with 11 bases aligning to TRBD2. Germline loops: CDR1 DFQATT, CDR2 SNEGSKA (reference sequence). Germline trimming cut 3 bases from V and 2 bases from J; bases unmatched to any gene: 6. The CDR3 sequence is 15 residues long.